A single sample gave rise to the 22 T cell receptor beta chains below, sequenced in a study of T-cell reconstitution after alpha-beta-depleted transplantation in children. Library preparation (for TCRbeta) was performed with unique molecular identifiers. TCRdb passed the PCR reads through MiXCR, listing each CDR3 protein once. The table lists about 580,000 distinct CDR3 sequences, about 21% of them singletons. The sample here was PBMCs, mostly from graft donor cells, taken 360 days after TCRalphabeta/CD19-depleted stem cell transplant. The source is a boy younger than two who had a stem cell transplant for acute myeloid leukemia, so the T cells may come from the graft donor.

In this sample, this clonotype turned up many times. The V call is TRBV9, the J call TRBJ2-3, with TRBD1 matching 9 bases. Germline V gives CDR1 SGDLS, CDR2 YYNGEE. This CDR3 region has 16 residues. V gave up 4 bases and J gave up 4 bases; unmatched junction bases: 10. CDR3 bases: TGTGCCAGCAGCCCCCCGGGACAGGGAGGAGCAGATACGCAGTATTTT. Translation gives CASSPPGQGGADTQYF.

The chain links TRBV20-1 to TRBJ2-7; D is ambiguous. CDR1 is DFQATT, CDR2 SNEGSKA, per germline (reference sequence). Deletions cut 1 base from V and 7 bases from J, with 20 bases between. CDR3 size: 15 residues. The CDR3 sequence: CSARVPAQRILEQYV. The CDR3 nucleotides are TGCAGTGCTAGAGTCCCGGCACAGAGAATTTTGGAGCAGTACGTC.

This clonotype appeared many times. This sequence joins TRBV12-3 or TRBV12-4 and TRBJ2-2; 9 nucleotides align to TRBD1. The CDR3 has 15 amino acids. J was trimmed by 2 bases and V by 6 bases; bases with no gene match: 4. The CDR3 is CASSRTGANTGELFF. In nucleotides, the CDR3 is TGTGCCAGCAGCCGGACAGGGGCTAACACCGGGGAGCTGTTTTTT.

This clonotype was picked up many times. The chain links TRBV29-1 to TRBJ2-5; D unresolved. The CDR3 is made up of 12 amino acids. V lost 4 bases to trimming and J lost 2 bases, with 8 bases between them. CDR1 and CDR2 from the germline V gene are SQVTM and ANQGSEA. CDR3 protein: CSVVGLQETQYF. CDR3 DNA sequence: TGCAGCGTTGTGGGCCTTCAAGAGACCCAGTACTTC.

This chain uses TRBV7-3 with TRBJ2-1; D remains unclear. Germline loops: CDR1 SGHTA, CDR2 FQGTGA. The V and J ends lost 6 bases and 0 bases respectively, with 15 bases between them. CDR3 size: 16 residues. The DNA of the CDR3 is TGTGCCAGCAGTCCCCTTAAGCGTCCCTCCTACAATGAGCAGTTCTTC. This translates into CASSPLKRPSYNEQFF.

This clonotype was found a few times. The gene calls are TRBV6-1 and TRBJ2-5; 12 bases match TRBD2. V was clipped by 8 bases and J by 5 bases; unmatched bases: 9. Germline CDR1 is MNHNS and CDR2 is SASEGT. This CDR3 has 15 amino acids. CDR3 region: CASRLAGGLRETQYF. CDR3 coding DNA: TGTGCCAGCCGGCTAGCGGGGGGGCTGCGGGAGACCCAGTACTTC.

This clonotype was seen at least ten times. Here the CDR3 reads CASSPDPLGLGETQYF. DNA for the CDR3: TGTGCCAGCAGTCCAGACCCGTTGGGCTTGGGGGAGACCCAGTACTTC. This rearrangement joins TRBV6-5 to TRBJ2-5; D uncertain. The CDR3 spans 16 residues. Trimming removed 5 bases at V and 5 bases at J, with 21 bases between. Germline lookup yields CDR1 MNHEY and CDR2 SVGAGI.

The rearrangement links TRBV7-2 to TRBJ1-2; no clear D. There are 14 residues in the CDR3. Looked up from germline, CDR1 is SGHTA and CDR2 is FQGNSA. The V end was cut by 1 base, the J end by 3 bases, with 9 bases between. The CDR3 spells CASSLVGSHYGYTF. The CDR3 DNA reads as TGTGCCAGCAGCTTAGTTGGGTCGCACTATGGCTACACCTTC.

This clonotype was detected only a few times. The chain carries TRBV12-3 or TRBV12-4 and TRBJ2-1; TRBD2 matches 12 bases. V trimming: 5 bases; J trimming: 7 bases; junction bases outside the gene matches: 6. CDR3 length: 15 amino acids. The CDR3 spells CASSPTSGRQNEQFF. The CDR3 region has the DNA TGTGCCAGCAGTCCGACTAGCGGGAGACAGAATGAGCAGTTCTTC.

This clonotype appeared once. The chain joins TRBV20-1 to TRBJ2-1, with 13 bases that match TRBD2. The CDR3 runs to 17 residues. V lost 1 base, J lost 4 bases, and 7 bases stayed unmatched. The germline gives CDR1 DFQATT, CDR2 SNEGSKA (reference sequence). In DNA, the CDR3 is TGCAGTGCTAGAGTTCCACTAGCGGGGGGGGGTTACAATGAGCAGTTCTTC. Residues: CSARVPLAGGGYNEQFF.

On this clonotype itself: Possible read error: a much larger clone is one base away. The CDR3 end shows no conserved phenylalanine or tryptophan, and so a read error is likely. V usage is TRBV6-2 or TRBV6-3 and J usage is TRBJ1-5; unclear D gene. The V and J ends lost 6 bases and 5 bases respectively, with 17 bases between them. CDR1 MNHEY and CDR2 SVGEGT come from the germline V gene. The CDR3 is 15 residues long. CDR3 sequence (DNA): TGTGCCAGCAGAATCTCCGGGCAGAGTTATCAGCCCCAGCATTCT. Translation gives CASRISGQSYQPQHS.

As regards this clonotype: The junction differs from germline at one of its ends, possibly a read error. The chain employs TRBV27 and TRBJ2-3; D is uncertain. The CDR3 spans 13 residues. Germline-derived CDR1 and CDR2 are MNHEY and SMNVEV (reference sequence). CDR3 sequence reads: CASRIVGTDAQYF. The CDR3 DNA sequence: TGTGCCAGCAGGATCGTTGGCACAGATGCGCAGTATTTT.

This sequence joins TRBV24-1 and TRBJ2-2; D remains unclear. V lost 1 base, J lost 3 bases, and 8 bases lay in between. The germline gives CDR1 KGHDR, CDR2 SFDVKD. This CDR3 is 15 amino acids long. CDR3 amino acids: CATSDFDTYTGELFF. CDR3 coding DNA: TGTGCCACCAGTGATTTTGACACCTACACCGGGGAGCTGTTTTTT.

Many counts were recorded for this clonotype. J is TRBJ2-7 and V is TRBV3-1, with D unclear. V was pared by 2 bases and J by 3 bases, with 2 bases between. CDR1 is LGHDT, CDR2 YNNKEL, per germline (reference sequence). The CDR3 covers 11 residues. The CDR3 DNA is TGTGCCAGCAGCCAACTCTACGAGCAGTACTTC. Translation gives CASSQLYEQYF.

This clonotype has a handful of counts. V is TRBV7-2 and J is TRBJ1-5; D not certain. V gave up 6 bases and J gave up 6 bases, with 12 bases separating them. This CDR3 is 13 amino acids long. Germline CDR1 is SGHTA and CDR2 is FQGNSA. CDR3 DNA: TGTGCCAGCAGTAAAGGGAAGGGTCAGCCCCAGCATTTT. This encodes CASSKGKGQPQHF.

This chain connects TRBV2 to TRBJ2-2; D is uncertain. Germline CDR1 is SNHLY and CDR2 is FYNNEI. This CDR3 has 15 residues. V was pared by 7 bases and J by 3 bases, with 15 bases between. The CDR3 sequence: CASTALPSDTGELFF. CDR3 bases: TGTGCCAGCACGGCGCTCCCAAGTGACACCGGGGAGCTGTTTTTT.

This chain joins TRBV19 and TRBJ1-2, with D maybe TRBD1 (5 bases). Germline CDR1 is LNHDA and CDR2 is SQIVND (reference sequence). Trimming cost V 4 bases and J 3 bases, with 15 bases left between them. This CDR3 has 15 residues. The CDR3 DNA follows: TGTGCCAGTAGTACGAAGTTGACAGCGGACTATGGCTACACCTTC. It encodes CASSTKLTADYGYTF.

Ten or more counts support this clonotype. Relative to the germline gene, one junction end is altered; a read error may explain this. The genes are TRBV29-1 and TRBJ2-5, with 8 bases that match TRBD1. The CDR3 totals 13 residues. Looked up from germline, CDR1 is SQVTM and CDR2 is ANQGSEA. CDR3 residues: CSAGRQGQGTQYF. The CDR3, as DNA: TGCAGCGCGGGCAGACAGGGGCAAGGGACCCAGTACTTC.

This clonotype was counted between two and nine times. The chain combines TRBV5-1 with TRBJ2-2; D tentatively fits TRBD1 or TRBD2 (5 bases each). This CDR3 is built from 17 residues. The germline gives CDR1 SGHRS, CDR2 YFSETQ. The V end was cut by 4 bases, the J end by 2 bases, with 18 bases between. The CDR3 spells CASSPYSGTGNTGELFF. DNA for the CDR3: TGCGCCAGCAGCCCTTACTCCGGGACGGGCAACACCGGGGAGCTGTTTTTT.

This clonotype came up many times. The rearrangement joins TRBV20-1 to TRBJ2-3; 7 bases fit TRBD1. The J segment lost 0 bases and the V segment lost 3 bases, leaving 3 bases of the junction unmatched. The germline gives CDR1 DFQATT, CDR2 SNEGSKA (reference sequence). The CDR3 sequence is 14 residues long. The chain's CDR3 is CSASRDSSTDTQYF. The CDR3 nucleotides read TGCAGTGCTAGTAGGGACAGTAGCACAGATACGCAGTATTTT.

This clonotype was seen many times. V usage is TRBV6-4 and J usage is TRBJ2-7; TRBD1 matches at 7 bases. This CDR3 is 12 amino acids long. V lost 8 bases, J lost 4 bases, and 5 bases stayed unmatched. The germline V gene encodes CDR1 MRHNA and CDR2 SNTAGT. CDR3 amino acids: CASRDRLYEQYF. The CDR3 bases are TGTGCCAGCCGGGACAGATTGTACGAGCAGTACTTC.

In this sample, this clonotype turned up many times. The rearrangement links TRBV7-3 to TRBJ2-1; 8 positions agree with TRBD2. J was trimmed by 7 bases and V by 3 bases; bases with no gene match: 11. The CDR3 length is 16 residues. CDR1 and CDR2 from the germline V gene are SGHTA and FQGTGA. The CDR3 coding sequence is TGTGCCAGCAGCTTCCAACCCGGGACTAGGAATAATGAGCAGTTCTTC. It translates to CASSFQPGTRNNEQFF.